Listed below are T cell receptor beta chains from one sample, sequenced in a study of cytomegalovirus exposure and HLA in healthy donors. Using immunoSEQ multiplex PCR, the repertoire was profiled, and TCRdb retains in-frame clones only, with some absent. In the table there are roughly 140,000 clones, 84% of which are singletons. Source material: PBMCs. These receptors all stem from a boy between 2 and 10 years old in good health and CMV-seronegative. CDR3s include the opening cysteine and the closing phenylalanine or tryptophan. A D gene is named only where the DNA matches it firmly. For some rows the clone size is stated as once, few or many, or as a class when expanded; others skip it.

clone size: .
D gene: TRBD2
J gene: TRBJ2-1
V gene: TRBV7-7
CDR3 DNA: TGTGCCGGGGGGTTGGAGCGGGAGGGGAAACCGACCTACAATGAGCAGTTCTTC
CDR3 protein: CAGGLEREGKPTYNEQFF

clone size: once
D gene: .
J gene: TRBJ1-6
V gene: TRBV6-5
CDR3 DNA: TGTGCCAGCAGTTACTCCCAGGGCTTCAGTACAGCACCCCGCCACTTT
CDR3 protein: CASSYSQGFSTAPRHF

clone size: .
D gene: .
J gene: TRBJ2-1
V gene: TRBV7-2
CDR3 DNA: TGTGCCAGCAGCTTAAGTGAGGGACACTACAATGAGCAGTTCTTC
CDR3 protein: CASSLSEGHYNEQFF

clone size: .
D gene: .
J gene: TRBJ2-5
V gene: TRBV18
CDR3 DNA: TGTGCCAGCTCACCTGCGCCCCAAGAGACCCAGTACTTC
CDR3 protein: CASSPAPQETQYF

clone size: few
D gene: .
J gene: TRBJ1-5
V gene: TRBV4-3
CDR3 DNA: TGCGCCAGCAGCCAAGATGGCGGGTCGAATCAGCCCCAGCATTTT
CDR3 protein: CASSQDGGSNQPQHF

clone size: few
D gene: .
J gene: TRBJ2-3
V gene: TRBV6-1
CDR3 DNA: TGTGCCAGCGCACCTCTACTTGACACAGATACGCAGTATTTT
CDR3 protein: CASAPLLDTDTQYF

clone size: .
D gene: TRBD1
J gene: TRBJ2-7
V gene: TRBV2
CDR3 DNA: TGTGCCAGCAGAGAGTTCACAGGGGGAGAGCAGTACTTC
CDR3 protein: CASREFTGGEQYF

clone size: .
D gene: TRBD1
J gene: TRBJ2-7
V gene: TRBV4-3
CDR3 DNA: TGCGCCAGCAGCCAAGACGGGACAGGGTTGTCTGAGCAGTACTTC
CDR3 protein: CASSQDGTGLSEQYF

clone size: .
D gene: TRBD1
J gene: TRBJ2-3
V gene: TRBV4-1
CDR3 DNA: TGCGCCAGCAGCCTCCGGACAGGCCGCACAGATACGCAGTATTTT
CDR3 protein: CASSLRTGRTDTQYF

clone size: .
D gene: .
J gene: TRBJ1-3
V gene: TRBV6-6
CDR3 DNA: TGTGCCAGCAGTTACGGGGCAATCGTCCCTGGAAACACCATATATTTT
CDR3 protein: CASSYGAIVPGNTIYF

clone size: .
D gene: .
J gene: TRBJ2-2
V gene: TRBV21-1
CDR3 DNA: TGTGCCAGCAGCCTGGGCGGAGGGACCGGGGAGCTGTTTTTT
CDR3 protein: CASSLGGGTGELFF

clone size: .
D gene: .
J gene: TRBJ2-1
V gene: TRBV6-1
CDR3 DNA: TGTGCCAGCAGTTCCGGGTACAATGAGCAGTTCTTC
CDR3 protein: CASSSGYNEQFF

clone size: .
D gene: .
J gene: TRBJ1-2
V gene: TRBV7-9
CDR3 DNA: TGTGCCAGCAGCTTAAATCAGGATTCCTATGGCTACACCTTC
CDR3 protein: CASSLNQDSYGYTF

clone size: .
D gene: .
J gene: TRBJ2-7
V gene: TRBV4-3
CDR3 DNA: TGCGCCAGCAGCCAGTGGACAGAAGCGGGATCAGCCTACCTCCACTACGAGCAGTACTTC
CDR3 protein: CASSQWTEAGSAYLHYEQYF

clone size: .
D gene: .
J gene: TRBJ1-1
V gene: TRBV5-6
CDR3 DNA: TGTGCCAGCAGCGACGGGGGTGGCACTGAAGCTTTCTTT
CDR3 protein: CASSDGGGTEAFF

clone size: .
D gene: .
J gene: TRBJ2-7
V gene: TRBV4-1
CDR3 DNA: TGCGCCAGCAGCCGGGGGCGAGGGGACTACGAGCAGTACTTC
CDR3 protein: CASSRGRGDYEQYF

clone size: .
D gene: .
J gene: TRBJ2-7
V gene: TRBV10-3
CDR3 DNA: TGTGCCATCCGAGGGGGGGAGTCCTCCTACGAGCAGTACTTC
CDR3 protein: CAIRGGESSYEQYF

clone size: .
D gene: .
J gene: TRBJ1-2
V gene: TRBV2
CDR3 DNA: TGTGCCAGCAGTGAACAGGGCCCCCTTAACTATGGCTACACCTTC
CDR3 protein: CASSEQGPLNYGYTF

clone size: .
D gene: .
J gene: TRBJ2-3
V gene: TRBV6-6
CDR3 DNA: TGTGCCAGCAGTTACTCGATGCGGGGTAGCACAGATACGCAGTATTTT
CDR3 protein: CASSYSMRGSTDTQYF

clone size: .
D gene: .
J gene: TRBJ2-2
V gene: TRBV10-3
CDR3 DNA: TGTGCCATCAACAAGCGGAACACCGGGGAGCTGTTTTTT
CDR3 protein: CAINKRNTGELFF

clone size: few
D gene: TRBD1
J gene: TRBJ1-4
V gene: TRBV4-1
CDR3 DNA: TGCGCCAGCAGCCTACAAGCGACAGGGAATGAAAAACTGTTTTTT
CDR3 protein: CASSLQATGNEKLFF

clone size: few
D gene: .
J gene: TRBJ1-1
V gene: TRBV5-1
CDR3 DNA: TGCGCCAGCAGTAAGGGGGTGACTGAAGCTTTCTTT
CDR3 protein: CASSKGVTEAFF

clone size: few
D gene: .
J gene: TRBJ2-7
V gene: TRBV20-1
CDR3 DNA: TGCAGTGGGGCGGGACGGGACGAGCAGTACTTC
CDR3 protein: CSGAGRDEQYF

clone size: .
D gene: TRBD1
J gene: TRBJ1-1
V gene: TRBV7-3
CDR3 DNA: TGTGCCAGCAGCTTAGGGACAGGGGATACTGAAGCTTTCTTT
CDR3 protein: CASSLGTGDTEAFF

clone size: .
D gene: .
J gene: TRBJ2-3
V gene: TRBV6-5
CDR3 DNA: TGTGCCAGCATCGACCTGGCGGGAAGCACAGATACGCAGTATTTT
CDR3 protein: CASIDLAGSTDTQYF

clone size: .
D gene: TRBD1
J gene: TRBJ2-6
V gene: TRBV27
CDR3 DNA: TGTGCCAGCAGTTCCCAAAGACAGGGTTACTCTGGGGCCAACGTCCTGACTTTC
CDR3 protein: CASSSQRQGYSGANVLTF

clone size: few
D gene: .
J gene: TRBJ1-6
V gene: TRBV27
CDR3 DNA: TGTGCCAGCAGTTTGAGGATATCCTATAATTCACCCCTCCACTTT
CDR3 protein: CASSLRISYNSPLHF

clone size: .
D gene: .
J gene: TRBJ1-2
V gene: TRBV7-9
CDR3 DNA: TGTTCCAGCAGCTTAGGAGACAGAACTGTAAGCGGGGATGGCTACACCTTC
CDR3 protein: CSSSLGDRTVSGDGYTF

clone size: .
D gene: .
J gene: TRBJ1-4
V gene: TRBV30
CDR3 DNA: TGTGCCTCGGGAGTCGAGGGACCGAAAGGAAAACTGTTTTTT
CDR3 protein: CASGVEGPKGKLFF

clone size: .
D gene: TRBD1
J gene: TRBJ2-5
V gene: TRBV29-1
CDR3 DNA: TGCAGCGTTGATGGGACAGGGGTCTTTTACCAAGAGACCCAGTACTTC
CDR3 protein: CSVDGTGVFYQETQYF

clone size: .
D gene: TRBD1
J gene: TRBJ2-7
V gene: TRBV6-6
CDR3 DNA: TGTGCCAGCACCGGACAGGCATACTACGAGCAGTACTTC
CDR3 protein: CASTGQAYYEQYF

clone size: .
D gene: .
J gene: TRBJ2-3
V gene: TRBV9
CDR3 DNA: TGTGCCAGCAGCGTAGGTCAGGGACTTAGCACAGATACGCAGTATTTT
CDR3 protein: CASSVGQGLSTDTQYF

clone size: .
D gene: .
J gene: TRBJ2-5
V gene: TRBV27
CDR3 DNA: TGTGCCAGCAGGGCAGGGTACCAAGAGACCCAGTACTTC
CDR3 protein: CASRAGYQETQYF

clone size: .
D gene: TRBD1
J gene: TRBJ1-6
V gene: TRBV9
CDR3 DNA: TGTGCCAGCAGCGTGTTACAGGGGCAGTCACCCCTCCACTTT
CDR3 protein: CASSVLQGQSPLHF

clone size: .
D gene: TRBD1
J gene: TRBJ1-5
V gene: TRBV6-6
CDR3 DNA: TGTGCCAGCAGTTACGCAGGGGGTAATAGCAATCAGCCCCAGCATTTT
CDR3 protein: CASSYAGGNSNQPQHF

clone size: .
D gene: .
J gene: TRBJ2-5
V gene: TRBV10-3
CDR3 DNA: TGTGCCATCAGTGAGTCCAGGGAGACCCAGTACTTC
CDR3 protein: CAISESRETQYF

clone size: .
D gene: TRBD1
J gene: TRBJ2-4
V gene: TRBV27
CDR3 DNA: TGTGCCAGCAGTTCACAGGGGTTAGCCAAAAACATTCAGTACTTC
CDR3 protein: CASSSQGLAKNIQYF

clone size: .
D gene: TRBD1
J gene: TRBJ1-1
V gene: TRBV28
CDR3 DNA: TGTGCCAGCAGTCCTTGGACAGGGGGCCCCACTGAAGCTTTCTTT
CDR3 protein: CASSPWTGGPTEAFF